This TCR beta chain was retrieved from a study of control samples from healthy donors and cancer patients (dated by TCRdb to between 2020 and 2021). The library was prepared using the immunoSEQ multiplex PCR assay. TCRdb took over this immuneACCESS table, retaining in-frame rearrangements with V and J assigned. Such tables are incomplete; in checked studies, under half of the missing clones stem from an unresolved V gene, and the remainder is unexplained. The sample table shows roughly 130,000 clones, and around nine tenths are seen once. The ten biggest clones cover more than 2.5% of the sample. Concerning this clone itself: Its binding antigen is unknown. There are no base qualities to consult, and no much larger clone falls within one base.

CDR1 and CDR2 (KGHDR, SFDVKD) derive from the germline V gene. Reading from cysteine to phenylalanine, the CDR3 counts 17 amino acids. The kept DNA is CDR3 alone, 51 bases in frame from the first base. Clipping removes 2 bases from V and 6 bases from J, with 10 as the unmatched junction base count. The clonotype comes from a man aged 50 to 59 in good health. Sequences were obtained from blood. The chain is assembled from TRBV24-1 and TRBJ2-2; 8 junctional bases match TRBD1. In nucleotide form, the sequence is TGTGCCACCAGTGATTCCCGGGGACAGGTCTGGTCCGGGGAGCTGTTTTTT. The translation is CATSDSRGQVWSGELFF.